The 9 T cell receptor beta chains listed next were all sequenced from one sample in a study of blood T cell repertoires in COVID-19 (dated by TCRdb to the early 2020s). The library was made by the immunoSEQ multiplex PCR assay. TCRdb stores this immuneACCESS table with in-frame sequences only. Part of the clones is absent; in the studies checked, under half of the shortfall reflects unresolved V genes, and no reason is known for the rest. The sample includes under 200,000 clones, with roughly 80% observed a single time. The ten largest make up around 6% of the sample. Sequenced sample: PBMCs or T cells enriched from blood (not recorded which). The receptors shown here come from a woman aged 40 to 50 with acute COVID-19.

Points on this clone: Other DNA sequences within the sample encode an identical CDR3. V and J are TRBV20-1 and TRBJ1-1, with TRBD1 matching over 10 bases. The CDR3 is 13 residues long. Germline CDR1 DFQATT, CDR2 SNEGSKA (reference sequence). V trimming: 3 bases; J trimming: 3 bases; junction bases outside the gene matches: 1. The DNA for the CDR3 is TGCAGTGCTAGTGGACAGGGGGACACTGAAGCTTTCTTT. It is translated as CSASGQGDTEAFF.

This chain connects TRBV25-1 to TRBJ2-7; 13 positions agree with TRBD2. Looked up from germline, CDR1 is MGHDK and CDR2 is SYGVNS. CDR3 size: 15 residues. With 4 bases clipped from V and 2 bases from J, the junction kept 2 bases outside the gene matches. CDR3: CASSVGLAGPYEQYF. The CDR3 DNA reads as TGTGCCAGCAGTGTGGGACTAGCGGGGCCCTACGAGCAGTACTTC.

This chain links TRBV5-1 with TRBJ2-7, with TRBD2 matching over 9 bases. The CDR3 contains 15 residues. V was clipped by 0 bases and J by 5 bases; unmatched bases: 6. CDR1 and CDR2 from the germline V gene are SGHRS and YFSETQ. CDR3 loop: CASSLAIAGADEQYF. The DNA for the CDR3 is TGCGCCAGCAGCTTGGCAATAGCGGGAGCCGACGAGCAGTACTTC.

The chain couples TRBV25-1 to TRBJ2-2, with 11 bases fitting TRBD1. V shed 8 bases, J shed 4 bases, and the junction held 6 bases outside the gene matches. This CDR3 comprises 15 residues. The germline gives CDR1 MGHDK, CDR2 SYGVNS. The CDR3 protein is CASSRGTGGTGELFF. The CDR3 DNA is TGTGCCAGCTCTCGGGGGACAGGGGGCACCGGGGAGCTGTTTTTT.

This clone was seen more than once but under ten times. V usage is TRBV28 and J usage is TRBJ1-2, with D possibly TRBD1 on 6 matching bases. Germline V gene data show CDR1 as MDHEN and CDR2 as SYDVKM. The CDR3 runs 19 residues. V lost 5 bases and J 4 bases, leaving 29 bases between the germline ends. DNA of the CDR3: TGTGCCAGCAGTACACTCTCAGGGGACAACCTTTCCCCGACCTATGGCTACACCTTC. Its translation is CASSTLSGDNLSPTYGYTF.

This clone occurred many times. Other DNA sequences of this sample code for an identical CDR3. This CDR3 reads CASSLGTTRNTGELFF. The DNA for the CDR3 is TGTGCCAGCAGTTTGGGGACTACAAGGAACACCGGGGAGCTGTTTTTT. This rearrangement joins TRBV27 to TRBJ2-2; 7 nucleotides match TRBD2. CDR3 length: 16 residues. The V gene's germline CDR1 is MNHEY and CDR2 SMNVEV (reference sequence). Trimming took 3 bases from V and 1 from J; bases not matched to a gene: 5.

This chain joins TRBV11-1 and TRBJ2-3; possibly TRBD2 for D (5 bases). Trimming removed 5 bases at V and 2 bases at J, with 17 bases between. Germline lookup yields CDR1 SGHAT and CDR2 FQDESV (reference sequence). The CDR3 consists of 16 residues. The CDR3 bases are TGTGCCAGCAGCCCCCTAGGCGGGTTGACCACAGATACGCAGTATTTT. This translates into CASSPLGGLTTDTQYF.

The CDR3 protein is CASRGGNGFSTDTQYF. CDR3 in DNA: TGTGCCAGCAGAGGCGGGAATGGATTTAGCACAGATACGCAGTATTTT. The V and J genes are TRBV11-3 and TRBJ2-3, with a weak D call TRBD2 (6 bases). CDR3 length: 16 amino acids. The germline V gene encodes CDR1 SGHNT and CDR2 YENEEA. Trimming cost V 6 bases and J 0 bases, with 16 bases left between them.

This CDR3 is CASTKPPGQGVITDTQYF. CDR3 nucleotides: TGTGCCAGCACCAAACCGCCGGGACAGGGGGTTATCACAGATACGCAGTATTTT. This chain joins TRBV21-1 and TRBJ2-3; the table calls TRBD1, which could not be checked here. TRBV21-1 is given as a pseudogene. The CDR3 runs 18 residues.